The rows below give T cell receptor beta chains drawn from one sample of a study of T cell repertoires in cytomegalovirus infection. MiXCR was run by TCRdb on the reads, yielding one entry per CDR3 protein. The sample lists around 770,000 distinct CDR3 sequences, approximately 32% occurring once. These TCRs are of unknown antigen specificity. The input for sequencing was cultured CD8+ T cells from PBMCs, taken from culture after CMV antigen stimulation. The receptors shown here come from a human donor in good health (CMV status not recorded). Some clones in this sample may be carry-over from other donors' samples. Both conserved end residues are part of each CDR3. D genes are given only for firm matches. Clone size, where shown, is once, few, many, or a class for clones that have expanded.

d_call,clone_size,j_call,v_call,cdr3_aa,cdr3_nt
.,few,TRBJ1-1,TRBV7-6,CASSSDLVRTEAFF,TGTGCCAGCAGCTCCGACTTGGTGCGCACTGAAGCTTTCTTT
.,few,TRBJ2-1,TRBV4-1,CASSQESGSYNEQFF,TGCGCCAGCAGCCAAGAGAGCGGTTCCTACAATGAGCAGTTCTTC
.,many,TRBJ1-2,TRBV27,CASSLKREGGYTF,TGTGCCAGCAGTTTAAAAAGGGAGGGTGGCTACACCTTC
.,.,TRBJ2-7,TRBV5-6,CASSLVLGTEDF,TGTGCCAGCAGCTTGGTTTTGGGGACGGAGGACTTC
.,.,TRBJ1-2,TRBV20-1,CSASWPGGGYTF,TGCAGTGCTAGCTGGCCAGGCGGTGGCTACACCTTC
.,.,TRBJ2-1,TRBV4-3,CASSQVAESRDNEQFF,TGCGCCAGCAGCCAAGTGGCGGAGAGTCGGGACAATGAGCAGTTCTTC
.,.,TRBJ2-1,TRBV14,CASSSKYRDTIGTNYNEQFF,TGTGCCAGCAGCAGCAAGTACCGGGACACAATTGGAACTAACTACAATGAGCAGTTCTTC
TRBD1,.,TRBJ2-1,TRBV5-1,CASSLSQGAYNEQFF,TGCGCCAGCAGCTTGAGTCAGGGGGCCTACAATGAGCAGTTCTTC
TRBD1,.,TRBJ1-1,TRBV14,CASSQAKQGVVDTEAFF,TGTGCCAGCAGCCAAGCTAAGCAGGGGGTGGTCGACACTGAAGCTTTCTTT
TRBD2,.,TRBJ2-5,TRBV7-8,CASSFTSGGGQETQYF,TGTGCCAGCAGCTTTACTAGCGGGGGGGGACAAGAGACCCAGTACTTC
.,.,TRBJ2-5,TRBV7-6,CASSLQGANETQYF,TGTGCCAGCAGCTTACAAGGGGCGAATGAGACCCAGTACTTC
TRBD1,many,TRBJ1-6,TRBV7-2,CASRTGTGSSYNSPLHF,TGTGCCAGCAGGACCGGGACAGGGAGCTCCTATAATTCACCCCTCCACTTT
.,.,TRBJ1-3,TRBV10-3,CAIRIHRVGVGNTIYF,TGTGCCATCAGAATCCACAGGGTAGGAGTTGGAAACACCATATATTTT
.,many,TRBJ1-1,TRBV7-2,CASSLRGTPYEAFF,TGTGCCAGCAGCTTAAGAGGGACACCATACGAAGCTTTCTTT
TRBD2,.,TRBJ2-2,TRBV4-1,CASSQELAGGPNTGELFF,TGCGCCAGCAGCCAAGAACTAGCGGGGGGCCCAAACACCGGGGAGCTGTTTTTT
.,few,TRBJ1-1,TRBV12-3/TRBV12-4,CASSFWAGRRDTEAFF,TGTGCCAGCAGTTTCTGGGCAGGGCGGAGGGACACTGAAGCTTTCTTT
TRBD1,many,TRBJ1-1,TRBV11-1,CASSSGTGLNTEAFF,TGTGCCAGCAGCTCCGGGACAGGTTTGAACACTGAAGCTTTCTTT
TRBD1,.,TRBJ2-1,TRBV4-3,CASSQGRDRAYNEQFF,TGCGCCAGCAGCCAAGGGAGGGACAGGGCTTACAATGAGCAGTTCTTC
TRBD2,.,TRBJ2-7,TRBV12-3/TRBV12-4,CASSLRAASGVYEQYF,TGTGCCAGCAGTTTACGGGCGGCTAGCGGGGTCTACGAGCAGTACTTC
.,.,TRBJ2-1,TRBV29-1,CSVEDWAAYNEQFF,TGCAGCGTTGAAGATTGGGCAGCTTACAATGAGCAGTTCTTC
.,.,TRBJ2-1,TRBV20-1,CSAWDPTPNEQFF,TGCAGTGCTTGGGACCCGACCCCCAATGAGCAGTTCTTC
TRBD1,.,TRBJ1-5,TRBV19,CASNSLQGNQPQHF,TGTGCCAGTAACTCCCTACAGGGGAATCAGCCCCAGCATTTT
.,.,TRBJ2-3,TRBV7-4,CASSLYRATDTQYF,TGTGCCAGCAGCCTTTACAGGGCCACAGATACGCAGTATTTT
TRBD1,many,TRBJ2-4,TRBV7-6,CASSPFPGQGINIQYF,TGTGCCAGCAGCCCATTCCCGGGACAGGGTATAAACATTCAGTACTTC
.,few,TRBJ2-2,TRBV29-1,CSVEYSGTNTGELFF,TGCAGCGTTGAGTATTCAGGGACGAACACCGGGGAGCTGTTTTTT